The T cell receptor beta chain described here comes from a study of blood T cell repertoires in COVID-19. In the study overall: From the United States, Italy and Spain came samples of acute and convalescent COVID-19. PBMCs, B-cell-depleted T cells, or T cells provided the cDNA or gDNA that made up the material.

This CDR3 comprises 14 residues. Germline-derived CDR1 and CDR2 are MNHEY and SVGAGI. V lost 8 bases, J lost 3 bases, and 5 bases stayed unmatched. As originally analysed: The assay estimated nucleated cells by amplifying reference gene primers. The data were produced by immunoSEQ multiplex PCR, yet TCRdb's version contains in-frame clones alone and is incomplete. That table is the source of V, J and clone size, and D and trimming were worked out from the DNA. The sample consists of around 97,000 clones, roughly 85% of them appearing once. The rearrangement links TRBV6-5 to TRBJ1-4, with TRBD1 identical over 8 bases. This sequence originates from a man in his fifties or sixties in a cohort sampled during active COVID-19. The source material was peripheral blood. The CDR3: CASGGQAANEKLFF. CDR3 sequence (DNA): TGTGCCAGCGGGGGACAGGCGGCTAATGAAAAACTGTTTTTT.